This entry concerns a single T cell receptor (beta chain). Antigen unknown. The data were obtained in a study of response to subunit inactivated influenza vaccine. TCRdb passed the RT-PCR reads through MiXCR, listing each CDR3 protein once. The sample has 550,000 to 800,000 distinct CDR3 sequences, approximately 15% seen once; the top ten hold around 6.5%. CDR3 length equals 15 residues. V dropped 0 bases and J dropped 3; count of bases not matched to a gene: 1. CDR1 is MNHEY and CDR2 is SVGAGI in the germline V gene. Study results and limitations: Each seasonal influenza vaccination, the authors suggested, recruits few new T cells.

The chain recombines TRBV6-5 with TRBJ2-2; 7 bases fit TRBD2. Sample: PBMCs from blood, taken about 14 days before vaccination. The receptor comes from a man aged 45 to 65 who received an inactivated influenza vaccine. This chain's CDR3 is CASSYSGGDTGELFF. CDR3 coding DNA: TGTGCCAGCAGTTACTCGGGGGGGGACACCGGGGAGCTGTTTTTT.